A single sample is the source of the 32 T cell receptor beta chains below, sequenced in a study of blood T cell repertoires in COVID-19. Sequencing was performed with immunoSEQ multiplex PCR; in TCRdb, only in-frame clones are kept and a portion is missing. The data show 200,000 to 250,000 clones, less than 85% seen once. Material for sequencing was peripheral blood. Source of these receptors: a woman over 75 with acute or convalescent COVID-19.

This clone showed up just a few times. The CDR3 bases are TGCAGCGTTGCCGACCCCAGTCCGGGAGAGACCCAGTACTTC. It yields the protein CSVADPSPGETQYF. J is TRBJ2-5 and V is TRBV29-1; D is undetermined. CDR3 length: 14 residues. Per the germline V gene, CDR1 is SQVTM and CDR2 is ANQGSEA. Trimming took 4 bases from V and 4 from J, leaving 16 bases between them.

The gene calls are TRBV5-4 and TRBJ2-1, with TRBD2 matching over 12 bases. The CDR3 extends over 16 amino acids. From germline, CDR1 is SGHNT and CDR2 YYREEE (reference sequence). With 4 bases clipped from V and 6 bases from J, the junction kept 8 bases outside the gene matches. The CDR3: CASSPLAGGIVNEQFF. CDR3 sequence (DNA): TGTGCCAGCAGCCCCCTAGCGGGGGGGATCGTCAATGAGCAGTTCTTC.

The chain links TRBV3-1 (or the pseudogene TRBV3-2) to TRBJ1-2; 8 bases map to TRBD1. The CDR3 is made up of 12 amino acids. The germline V gene encodes CDR1 LGHDT and CDR2 YNNKEL (reference sequence). The trim removed 6 bases at V and 8 bases at J, leaving 5 bases unmatched. The CDR3 reads CASSQGAWGYTF. The CDR3 DNA sequence: TGTGCCAGCAGTCAGGGGGCCTGGGGCTACACCTTC.

The chain employs TRBV30 and TRBJ1-1; D is possibly TRBD1 (6 bases). The CDR3 is 13 amino acids. Trimming removed 2 bases from V and 1 base from J, with 8 bases in between. The germline V gene has CDR1 GTSNPN and CDR2 SVGIG (reference sequence). The CDR3 nucleotides read TGTGCCTGGAGTCCGGGACAGAACACTGAAGCTTTCTTT. Its translation is CAWSPGQNTEAFF.

This sequence joins TRBV6-2 or TRBV6-3 and TRBJ2-5, with 8 bases that match TRBD1. The junction had 11 bases not matched to a gene; V was cut back by 6 bases and J by 5 bases. The CDR3 spans 15 residues. CDR1 MNHEY and CDR2 SVGEGT come from the germline V gene. DNA of the CDR3: TGTGCCAGCAGCCAGGGGGCAATCGATATGGAGACCCAGTACTTC. It translates to CASSQGAIDMETQYF.

The table lists this clone with a count of one. V is TRBV27 and J is TRBJ1-2; 7 bases agree with TRBD1. CDR3 length equals 15 residues. Germline assignment: CDR1 MNHEY and CDR2 SMNVEV (reference sequence). The J segment lost 4 bases and the V segment lost 6 bases, leaving 11 bases of the junction unmatched. CDR3 bases: TGTGCCAGCAGGGCCCCGGGACAGCGAAGCTATGGCTACACCTTC. Translation gives CASRAPGQRSYGYTF.

The CDR3 is CASSPDRAGDTQYF. In DNA form, the CDR3 reads TGTGCCAGCTCACCCGACAGGGCCGGAGATACGCAGTATTTT. The chain combines TRBV18 with TRBJ2-3, with 7 bases that match TRBD1. Germline V lookup: CDR1 KGHSH, CDR2 LQKENI. The CDR3 has 14 amino acids. The V and J ends lost 3 bases and 5 bases, in that order; junction bases with no gene match: 5.

This chain links TRBV5-4 with TRBJ2-5; 10 bases are shared with TRBD2. The CDR3 extends over 13 amino acids. J gave up 0 bases and V 7 bases, and 0 bases lay outside the gene matches. CDR1 is SGHNT, CDR2 YYREEE, per germline (reference sequence). CDR3 loop: CASLAGDQETQYF. The CDR3 DNA is TGTGCCAGCCTAGCGGGGGACCAAGAGACCCAGTACTTC.

The rearrangement joins TRBV11-3 to TRBJ2-5; D is unclear. V lost 5 bases and J 5 bases, leaving 12 bases between the germline ends. CDR1 is SGHNT, CDR2 YENEEA, per germline. This CDR3 comprises 13 residues. The CDR3 region has the DNA TGTGCCAGCAGCCTTTCCGAGTGGGAGACCCAGTACTTC. Translation: CASSLSEWETQYF. The full variable domain, rest sourced from reference TRBV11-3 and TRBJ2-5, is EAGVVQSPRYKIIEKKQPVAFWCNPISGHNTLYWYLQNLGQGPELLIRYENEEAVDDSQLPKDRFSAERLKGVDSTLKIQPAELGDSAVYLCASSLSEWETQYFGPGTRLLVL.

This clone appeared a single time. The CDR3, as DNA: TGCGCCAGCAGCTCCGGGGGCTCTGGGGCCAACGTCCTGACTTTC. Encoded protein: CASSSGGSGANVLTF. The rearrangement joins TRBV5-1 to TRBJ2-6; D may be TRBD2 (6 bases). Germline lookup yields CDR1 SGHRS and CDR2 YFSETQ. V was pared by 3 bases and J by 0 bases, with 7 bases between. The CDR3 has 15 residues.

The V and J genes are TRBV28 and TRBJ1-2; D unclear. The CDR3 spans 14 residues. The V and J ends lost 3 bases and 0 bases respectively, with 8 bases between them. Germline values: CDR1 MDHEN, CDR2 SYDVKM. The CDR3 region has the DNA TGTGCCAGCAGTTTTGGCGGGACTAACTATGGCTACACCTTC. It encodes CASSFGGTNYGYTF.

V and J are TRBV5-1 and TRBJ1-1; no reliable D call. V lost 4 bases to trimming and J lost 3 bases, with 10 bases between them. Germline V CDR1 and CDR2: SGHRS, YFSETQ. The CDR3 runs to 13 residues. In DNA form, the CDR3 reads TGCGCCAGCAGCAACTGGCAGGACACTGAAGCTTTCTTT. It yields the protein CASSNWQDTEAFF.

This chain joins TRBV7-7 and TRBJ2-3; 8 bases fit TRBD2. CDR3 length: 15 amino acids. The ends lost 1 base at V and 2 bases at J; junction bases unmatched: 2. Germline lookup yields CDR1 SSHAT and CDR2 FNYEAQ (reference sequence). This chain's CDR3 is CASSLGRGVTDTQYF. CDR3 nucleotide sequence: TGTGCCAGCAGCTTAGGGCGGGGGGTCACAGATACGCAGTATTTT.

In regard to this clone: Other DNA sequences of this sample code for an identical CDR3. The chain recombines TRBV5-1 with TRBJ1-1, with D tentatively TRBD1 (5 bases). V lost 4 bases to trimming and J lost 0 bases, with 10 bases between them. Germline V gives CDR1 SGHRS, CDR2 YFSETQ. CDR3 length equals 14 residues. CDR3: CASSPDTLNTEAFF. CDR3 DNA: TGCGCCAGCAGCCCGGACACCTTGAACACTGAAGCTTTCTTT.

The V call is TRBV11-3, the J call TRBJ1-1, with a possible D match to TRBD1 (5 bases). The CDR3 has 14 residues. V dropped 3 bases and J dropped 5 bases, with 13 bases sitting between them. CDR1 is SGHNT and CDR2 is YENEEA in the germline V gene. This CDR3 is CASSLRQMGTEAFF. As DNA, the CDR3 is TGTGCCAGCAGCTTGCGACAGATGGGGACTGAAGCTTTCTTT.

The chain combines TRBV6-5 with TRBJ1-1, with TRBD1 matching over 12 bases. V gave up 2 bases and J gave up 8 bases; unmatched junction bases: 3. Germline values: CDR1 MNHEY, CDR2 SVGAGI. The CDR3 is made up of 14 amino acids. The CDR3 bases are TGTGCCAGCAGTTACCGGGACAGGGGGCTCGAAGCTTTCTTT. The encoded protein is CASSYRDRGLEAFF.

V is TRBV11-2 and J is TRBJ1-2; D uncertain. The length of the CDR3 is 13 residues. The germline V gene encodes CDR1 SGHAT and CDR2 FQNNGV. V shed 3 bases and J shed 4 bases, with 9 bases lying between them. The CDR3 nucleotides are TGTGCCAGCAGCTTGGGTGGGAGCTATGGCTACACCTTC. As protein: CASSLGGSYGYTF.

The chain couples TRBV19 to TRBJ1-1, with TRBD1 matching 8 bases. V was pared by 7 bases and J by 4 bases, with 8 bases of the junction left unmatched. The germline CDR1 and CDR2 sequences are LNHDA and SQIVND (reference sequence). The CDR3 has 14 amino acids. CDR3 in amino acids: CASKLQGDPTEAFF. CDR3 nucleotides: TGTGCCAGTAAGCTACAGGGGGACCCCACTGAAGCTTTCTTT.

This clone appeared a few times. The J gene is TRBJ2-2, the V gene TRBV24-1; TRBD1 aligns across 12 bases. CDR1 and CDR2 from the germline V gene are KGHDR and SFDVKD. The CDR3 runs to 14 residues. V shed 8 bases and J 9 bases; nucleotides not matched to a gene: 6. The CDR3 DNA follows: TGTGCCACCAACGCGGGACAGGGGGCTCGGGAGCTGTTTTTT. Amino acid sequence: CATNAGQGARELFF.

The genes are TRBV28 and TRBJ2-1; perhaps TRBD2 as D (7 bases). The germline V gene has CDR1 MDHEN and CDR2 SYDVKM. The CDR3 covers 16 residues. V lost 2 bases and J lost 5, with 16 bases in between. The CDR3 protein is CASSLGGAGKDNEQFF. In DNA, the CDR3 is TGTGCCAGCAGTTTAGGGGGGGCGGGGAAAGACAATGAGCAGTTCTTC.

The chain combines TRBV6-6 with TRBJ1-5; no reliable D call. The V gene lost 2 bases and the J gene lost 5 bases, with 10 bases spanning the gap. This CDR3 has 14 amino acids. Germline lookup yields CDR1 MNHNY and CDR2 SVGAGI (reference sequence). DNA of the CDR3: TGTGCCAGCAGTTACGTGCGGGCCGATCAGCCCCAGCATTTT. Translating gives CASSYVRADQPQHF.

The genes are TRBV7-9 and TRBJ2-1, with 7 bases identical to TRBD1. Germline V gene lookup returns CDR1 SEHNR and CDR2 FQNEAQ (reference sequence). V was pared by 6 bases and J by 8 bases, with 10 bases of the junction left unmatched. The CDR3 extends over 14 amino acids. The CDR3 DNA is TGTGCCAGCAGACCGGGACAGAGTCTCGATGAGCAGTTCTTC. It yields the protein CASRPGQSLDEQFF.

The sample holds one count of this clone. The rearrangement joins TRBV20-1 to TRBJ1-1; tentatively, D is TRBD1 (6 bases). Trimming removed 3 bases at V and 4 bases at J, with 18 bases between. The CDR3 length is 15 residues. CDR1 is DFQATT, CDR2 SNEGSKA, per germline (reference sequence). The CDR3, as DNA: TGCAGTGCTAGTCGGCCGGGGGGGGCAGGCACTGAAGCTTTCTTT. Translation: CSASRPGGAGTEAFF.

V and J are TRBV7-2 and TRBJ2-5; TRBD2 aligns across 10 bases. Germline lookup yields CDR1 SGHTA and CDR2 FQGNSA. With 6 bases clipped from V and 7 bases from J, the junction kept 11 bases outside the gene matches. The CDR3 is made up of 15 amino acids. The CDR3 coding sequence is TGTGCCAGCAGTCCTAGCGGGGGCACGCGGGGGACCCAGTACTTC. Translating gives CASSPSGGTRGTQYF.

This clone has a handful of counts. The chain recombines TRBV21-1 with TRBJ1-2; TRBD1 is the table's D call, not checked against the DNA. TRBV21-1 corresponds to a pseudogene. The CDR3 loop spans 19 amino acids. The CDR3 coding sequence is TGTGCCAGCGTAACCCCCCGGGACAGGGGGGCTCTTCGTAACTATGGCTACACCTTC. Residues: CASVTPRDRGALRNYGYTF.

J is TRBJ2-1 and V is TRBV4-1, with 9 bases identical to TRBD1. The germline gives CDR1 MGHRA, CDR2 YSYEKL. V was clipped by 1 base and J by 0 bases; unmatched bases: 1. The CDR3 sequence is 16 residues long. CDR3 loop: CASSQAGQGSYNEQFF. As DNA, the CDR3 is TGCGCCAGCAGCCAAGCGGGACAGGGCTCCTACAATGAGCAGTTCTTC.

This clone was observed a few times. CDR3 region: CASSIIGTGPRKQYF. CDR3 coding DNA: TGTGCCAGTAGTATAATCGGGACAGGGCCACGGAAGCAGTACTTC. This chain connects TRBV19 to TRBJ2-7, with 9 positions matching TRBD1. Trimming cost V 2 bases and J 8 bases; bases outside gene matches: 10. CDR1 and CDR2 from the germline V gene are LNHDA and SQIVND (reference sequence). The CDR3 has 15 residues.

This clone was detected ten times or more. CDR3 loop: CASSPPGTGNTIYF. In DNA, the CDR3 is TGCGCCAGCAGCCCCCCGGGTACTGGAAACACCATATATTTT. This sequence joins TRBV4-1 and TRBJ1-3; D gene ambiguous. V dropped 4 bases and J dropped 2 bases, with 9 bases sitting between them. This CDR3 is built from 14 residues. CDR1 is MGHRA and CDR2 is YSYEKL in the germline V gene.

The chain joins TRBV15 to TRBJ2-5; 11 bases are shared with TRBD2. The V gene end was trimmed by 1 base and the J gene end by 1 base; junction bases not matched to a gene: 2. This CDR3 is built from 16 residues. Germline V gene sequence: CDR1 LNHNV, CDR2 YYDKDF (reference sequence). CDR3 bases: TGTGCCACCAGCAGAGGACTAGCGGGATTCCAAGAGACCCAGTACTTC. It specifies CATSRGLAGFQETQYF.

The V call is TRBV2, the J call TRBJ1-5; D perhaps matches TRBD1 (6 bases). Trimming cost V 2 bases and J 6 bases, with 11 bases left between them. Per germline, CDR1 SNHLY and CDR2 FYNNEI. The CDR3 length is 14 residues. CDR3 loop: CASSERTASQPQHF. CDR3 DNA sequence: TGTGCCAGCAGTGAAAGGACAGCATCTCAGCCCCAGCATTTT.

The chain combines TRBV19 with TRBJ2-7; D is uncertain. Germline CDR1 and CDR2: LNHDA and SQIVND (reference sequence). V was pared by 1 base and J by 2 bases, with 6 bases between. CDR3 size: 13 residues. The CDR3 DNA sequence: TGTGCCAGTAGTATAGGTCCGGCCTACGAGCAGTACTTC. It is translated as CASSIGPAYEQYF.

V gene TRBV4-1 combines with J gene TRBJ1-2; TRBD1 is a possible D gene (6 bases). V shed 4 bases and J shed 0 bases, with 15 bases lying between them. The CDR3 spans 16 residues. In germline, CDR1 is MGHRA, CDR2 YSYEKL. CDR3 nucleotides: TGCGCCAGCAGCCTGGGAGGGGGGATAGCTAACTATGGCTACACCTTC. It specifies CASSLGGGIANYGYTF.